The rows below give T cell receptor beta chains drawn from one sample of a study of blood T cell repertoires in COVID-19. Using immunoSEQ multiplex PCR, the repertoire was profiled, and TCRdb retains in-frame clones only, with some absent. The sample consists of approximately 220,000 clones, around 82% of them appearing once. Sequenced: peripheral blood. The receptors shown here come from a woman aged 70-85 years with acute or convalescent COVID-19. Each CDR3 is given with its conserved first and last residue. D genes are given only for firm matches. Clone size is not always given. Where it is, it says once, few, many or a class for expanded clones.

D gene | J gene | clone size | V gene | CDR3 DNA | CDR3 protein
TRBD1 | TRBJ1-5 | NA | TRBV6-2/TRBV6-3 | TGTGCCAGCAGTCGGGGACAGGGATCGAATCAGCCCCAGCATTTT | CASSRGQGSNQPQHF
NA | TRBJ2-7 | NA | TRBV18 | TGTGCCAGCTCACCAGCCGGGGGGCTAAACGAGCAGTACTTC | CASSPAGGLNEQYF
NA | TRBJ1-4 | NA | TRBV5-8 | TGTGCCAGCAGCTGGACGGGAGCGGTTGCAACTAATGAAAAACTGTTTTTT | CASSWTGAVATNEKLFF
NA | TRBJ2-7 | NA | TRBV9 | TGTGCCAGCAGCGTAGCTTCCGGGACCTACGAGCAGTACTTC | CASSVASGTYEQYF
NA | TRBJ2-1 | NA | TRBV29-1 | TGCAGCGTTGAAGGCGACAGAGCCTCCTACAATGAGCAGTTCTTC | CSVEGDRASYNEQFF
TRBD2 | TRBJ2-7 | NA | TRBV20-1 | TGCAGTGCTAGTCAGACTAGCGGGCCGTACGAGCAGTACTTC | CSASQTSGPYEQYF
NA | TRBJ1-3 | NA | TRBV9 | TGTGCCAGCAGCGAGGGGGTGGTTGGAAACACCATATATTTT | CASSEGVVGNTIYF
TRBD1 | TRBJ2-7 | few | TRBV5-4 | TGTGCCAGCAGCGCCGGGACAGCGGCTGCCTACGAGCAGTACTTC | CASSAGTAAAYEQYF
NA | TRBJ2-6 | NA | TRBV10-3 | TGTGCCATCAGTGAAAACCCGAGGACTTCTGGGGCCAACGTCCTGACTTTC | CAISENPRTSGANVLTF
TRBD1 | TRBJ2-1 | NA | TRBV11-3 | TGTGCCAGCAGCCTGACAGGGGGGGCTACTAGAGGTGAGCAGTTCTTC | CASSLTGGATRGEQFF
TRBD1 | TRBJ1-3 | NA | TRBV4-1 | TGCGCCAGCAGCTTCGGACAGGGAAGGACTGGAAACACCATATATTTT | CASSFGQGRTGNTIYF
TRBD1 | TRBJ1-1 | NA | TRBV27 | TGTGCCAGCAGCCAGGACAGGGCAGGGTCGTCGAACACTGAAGCTTTCTTT | CASSQDRAGSSNTEAFF
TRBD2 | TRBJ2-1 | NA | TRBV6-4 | TGTGCCCGCTCGACCTCCAAGCGGGGGAGGGCTGAGCAGTTCTTC | CARSTSKRGRAEQFF
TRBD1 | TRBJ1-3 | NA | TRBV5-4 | TGTGCCAGCAGCTCGCTAAGGACAGGGGGAGGAAACACCATATATTTT | CASSSLRTGGGNTIYF
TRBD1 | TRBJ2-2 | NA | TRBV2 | TGTGCCAGCCAGGGACAGGGGGCAGTCGGGGAGCTGTTTTTT | CASQGQGAVGELFF
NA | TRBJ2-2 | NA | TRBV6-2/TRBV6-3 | TGTGCCAGCAGTTACCAGGGGCCCACCGGGGAGCTGTTTTTT | CASSYQGPTGELFF
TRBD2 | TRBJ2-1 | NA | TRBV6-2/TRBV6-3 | TGTGCCAGCAGTCCAGCGGGGGTACTTAGGGAGGAGCAGTTCTTC | CASSPAGVLREEQFF
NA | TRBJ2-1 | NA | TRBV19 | TGTGCCAGTAGGGCAGACAGGAGCTCCTACAATGAGCAGTTCTTC | CASRADRSSYNEQFF
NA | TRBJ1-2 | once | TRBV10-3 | TGTGCCATCAGTGAGGGACAGCTAACCTATGGCTACACCTTC | CAISEGQLTYGYTF
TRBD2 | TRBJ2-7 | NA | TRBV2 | TGTGCCAGCACCGGGGCCTCGGGGGGCTACGAGCAGTACTTC | CASTGASGGYEQYF
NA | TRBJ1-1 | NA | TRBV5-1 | TGCGCCAGCAGCTTGACGGGCCAGGGGAACACTGAAGCTTTCTTT | CASSLTGQGNTEAFF
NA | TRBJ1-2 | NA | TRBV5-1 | TGCGCCAGCAGCCTCGGACAGATTTCAAGGGATAACTATGGCTACACCTTC | CASSLGQISRDNYGYTF
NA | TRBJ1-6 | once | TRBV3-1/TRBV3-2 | TGTGCCAGCAGCCAAGATCTGGGGAGCTCCTATAATTCACCCCTCCACTTT | CASSQDLGSSYNSPLHF
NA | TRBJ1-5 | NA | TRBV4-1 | TGCGCCAGCAGCCGGACAGTAAGCAATCAGCCCCAGCATTTT | CASSRTVSNQPQHF
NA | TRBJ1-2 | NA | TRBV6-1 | TGTGCCAGCAGTGAACTCCCAGGGCCCCTAAATGGCTACACCTTC | CASSELPGPLNGYTF
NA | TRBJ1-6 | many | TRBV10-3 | TGTGCCTCCCTGGGGGACACCTCTAATTCACCCCTCCACTTT | CASLGDTSNSPLHF
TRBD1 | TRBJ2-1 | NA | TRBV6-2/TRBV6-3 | TGTGCCAGCAGCCGGGGACAGGCTGCACAATGGGAGCAGTTCTTC | CASSRGQAAQWEQFF
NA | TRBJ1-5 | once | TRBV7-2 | TGTGCCAGCAGCGTTAACAGGGAGCCCCAGCATTTT | CASSVNREPQHF
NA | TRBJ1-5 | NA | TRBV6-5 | TGTGCCAGCCGAGAGAGGCATTTTAGCAATCAGCCCCAGCATTTT | CASRERHFSNQPQHF
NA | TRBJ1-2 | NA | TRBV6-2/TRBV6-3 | TGTGCCAGCAGTTACTCGCCACAGCTTGTTTATGGCTACACCTTC | CASSYSPQLVYGYTF
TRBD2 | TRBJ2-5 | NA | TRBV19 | TGTGCCAGTAGTGACGGCGGGGGAGGTAAAGAGACCCAGTACTTC | CASSDGGGGKETQYF
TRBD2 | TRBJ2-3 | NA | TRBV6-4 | TGTGCCAGCAGTATAGCGGGGGCCACAGATACGCAGTATTTT | CASSIAGATDTQYF
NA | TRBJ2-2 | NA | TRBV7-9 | TGTGCCAGCAGCTCGCAGGGTTTAAACACCGGGGAGCTGTTTTTT | CASSSQGLNTGELFF
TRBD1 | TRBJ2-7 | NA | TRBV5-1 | TGCGCCAGCAGCTCCGGACAGGGGCCCGGGACAGAGCAGTACTTC | CASSSGQGPGTEQYF
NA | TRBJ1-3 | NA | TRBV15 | TGTGCCACCAGCAGAGGGGGGGCTGGAAACACCATATATTTT | CATSRGGAGNTIYF
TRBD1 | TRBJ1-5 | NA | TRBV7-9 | TGTGCCAGCAGCTTAGCGACAGGACAGGGCAATCAGCCCCAGCATTTT | CASSLATGQGNQPQHF
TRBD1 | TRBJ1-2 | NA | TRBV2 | TGTGCCAGCAGTGTCAGGGGGGAAGTCTATGGCTACACCTTC | CASSVRGEVYGYTF
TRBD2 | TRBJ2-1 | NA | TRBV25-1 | TGTGCCAGCAGTTTTCCGGGACTAGTCACCAATGAGCAGTTCTTC | CASSFPGLVTNEQFF
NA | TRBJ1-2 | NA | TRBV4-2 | TGTGCCAGCAGCCAAGAGGTGGGAGTTGGCTATGGCTACACCTTC | CASSQEVGVGYGYTF
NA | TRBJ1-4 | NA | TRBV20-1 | TGCAGTGCTAGTTCGTCCAGGGAGGCAACTAATGAAAAACTGTTTTTT | CSASSSREATNEKLFF
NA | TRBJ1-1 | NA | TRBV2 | TGTGCCAGCGGGGTTACAGGGTACACTGAAGCTTTCTTT | CASGVTGYTEAFF
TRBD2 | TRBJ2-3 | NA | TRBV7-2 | TGTGCCAGCAGCTTAGAACTAGCGGGGCCTGATACGCAGTATTTT | CASSLELAGPDTQYF
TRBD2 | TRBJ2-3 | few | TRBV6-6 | TGTGCCAGCAGAACGGGGGAGGGGACTAACACAGATACGCAGTATTTT | CASRTGEGTNTDTQYF